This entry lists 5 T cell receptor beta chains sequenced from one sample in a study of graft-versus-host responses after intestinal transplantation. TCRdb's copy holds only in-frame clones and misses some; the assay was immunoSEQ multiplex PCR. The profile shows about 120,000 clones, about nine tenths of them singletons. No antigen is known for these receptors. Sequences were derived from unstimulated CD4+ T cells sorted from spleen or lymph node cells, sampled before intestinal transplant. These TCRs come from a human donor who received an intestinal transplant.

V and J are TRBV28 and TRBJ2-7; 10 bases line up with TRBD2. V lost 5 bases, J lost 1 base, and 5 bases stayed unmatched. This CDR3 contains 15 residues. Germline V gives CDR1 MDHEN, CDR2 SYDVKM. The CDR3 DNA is TGTGCCAGCAGTGGAGCGGGAGGGGGTTCCTACGAGCAGTACTTC. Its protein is CASSGAGGGSYEQYF.

CDR3 DNA: TGTGCCAGCAGCTCGGACAGGGAATATGGCTACACCTTC. Its protein is CASSSDREYGYTF. This sequence joins TRBV7-6 and TRBJ1-2, with TRBD1 matching 8 bases. This CDR3 has 13 residues. V shed 4 bases and J 5 bases; nucleotides not matched to a gene: 3. CDR1 SGHVS and CDR2 FNYEAQ come from the germline V gene. Full variable domain (rest looked up from reference TRBV7-6 and TRBJ1-2): GAGVSQSPRYKVTKRGQDVALRCDPISGHVSLYWYRQALGQGPEFLTYFNYEAQQDKSGLPNDRFSAERPEGSISTLTIQRTEQRDSAMYRCASSSDREYGYTFGSGTRLTVV.

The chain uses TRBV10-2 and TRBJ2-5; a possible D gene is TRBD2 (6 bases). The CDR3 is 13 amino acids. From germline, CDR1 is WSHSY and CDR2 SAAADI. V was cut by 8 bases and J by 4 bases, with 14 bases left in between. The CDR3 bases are TGCGCCAGCTGGAGGGGCGAGGGAGAGACCCAGTACTTC. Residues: CASWRGEGETQYF.

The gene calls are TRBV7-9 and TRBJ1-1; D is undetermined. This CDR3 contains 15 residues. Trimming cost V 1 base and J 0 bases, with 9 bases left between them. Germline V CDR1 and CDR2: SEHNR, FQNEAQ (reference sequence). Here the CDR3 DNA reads TGTGCCAGCAGCTTAGGGACGGGGATGAACACTGAAGCTTTCTTT. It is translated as CASSLGTGMNTEAFF.

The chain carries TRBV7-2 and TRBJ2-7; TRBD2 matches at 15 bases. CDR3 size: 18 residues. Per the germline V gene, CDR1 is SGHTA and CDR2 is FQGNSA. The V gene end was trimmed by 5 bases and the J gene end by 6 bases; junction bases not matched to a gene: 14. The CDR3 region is CASSGRLGLAGGPVEQYF. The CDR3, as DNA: TGTGCCAGCAGCGGCCGACTCGGACTAGCGGGGGGGCCGGTCGAGCAGTACTTC.